The clone carrying this TCR beta chain appeared many times. Its antigen is as yet unknown. The time point: pre-sensitization, week 0. Treatment noted: therapeutic diphenylcyclopropenone sensitization with weekly scalp DPC. Trimming cost V 2 bases and J 8 bases, with 15 bases left between them. Germline CDR1 reads SNHLY; CDR2 reads FYNNEI. This CDR3 is built from 14 residues. The data belong to a study of human T cells and chemical hapten exposure. Whole-study context: While the roughly 25-week study was under way, patients received diphenylcyclopropenone on the scalp every week. Regarding the study as a whole: Counts of expanded TCRs at PT1 were positively correlated with patch test score. DPC sensitization did not alter TCRs above 1 in 1000 frequency.

The library put unique molecular identifiers onto individual cDNA molecules. TCRdb called the RACE reads again in MiXCR, with one record for every CDR3 protein. The table lists around 95,000 distinct CDR3 sequences, approximately 10% of them singletons. Sample: whole blood, taken in connection with sensitization to the hapten diphenylcyclopropenone (DPC). V and J are TRBV2 and TRBJ1-2, with unresolved D. The source is an older woman with alopecia areata. Some clones in this sample may be carry-over from other donors' samples. The CDR3 here is CASSEKRSTSGYTF. In DNA form, the CDR3 reads TGTGCCAGCAGTGAAAAACGGTCCACTAGCGGCTACACCTTC.